This T cell receptor beta chain was obtained from a study of cytomegalovirus exposure and HLA in healthy donors. General study findings and limits: Among the sequence variants, a highly shared cluster was likely an artifact of sequencing. A later analysis showed TCR association rates differing by HLA locus, peaking at DRB1 and lowest at HLA-C. Later analysis found that TCR beta chains associated with HLA were more clonally expanded than other, equally common chains.

With 60 Vbeta and 13 Jbeta primers, the PCR was carried out. TCRdb keeps only in-frame clones here, not all; method: immunoSEQ multiplex PCR. The sample lists about 220,000 clones, around four fifths occurring once. Details on this clone: Antigen specificity is unknown.

Trimming shortened V by 3 bases and J by 4 bases, and 13 bases separated the two germline ends. The CDR3 extends over 15 amino acids. The germline gives CDR1 MGHRA, CDR2 YSYEKL. Sample: PBMCs. The chain is built from TRBV4-1 and TRBJ2-1; D possibly corresponds to TRBD1 (5 bases). The sequence was collected from a boy aged 2 to 10 in good health and CMV-seronegative. The CDR3 DNA follows: TGCGCCAGCAGCCAGGCCCCGCAGGGTTACAATGAGCAGTTCTTC. Translated, it gives CASSQAPQGYNEQFF.